The 25 T cell receptor beta chains listed next were all sequenced from one sample in a study of tumor-infiltrating lymphocytes in primary liver carcinoma. Constant-region priming of 500 to 550 ng total RNA yielded TCR beta cDNA. Slightly modified ARM-PCR with three nested multiplex PCR rounds yielded TCR beta libraries. A C-beta reverse primer and TRBV1-TRBV30 forward primers served in each of the first two PCR rounds, at 9 to 11 cycles apiece. TCRdb passed the multiplex PCR reads through MiXCR, listing each CDR3 protein once. Here the sample spans approximately 120,000 distinct CDR3 sequences, 60% to 75% being singletons. Each 20-30 mg portion of unsorted bulk tissue served as the source for co-extraction of RNA and DNA. Sequencing input: liver tumor tissue from sampling region 3. Subset reported: tumor region T3, left-lateral pole. These receptors were taken from an older woman with primary liver carcinoma and hepatitis B virus infection.

Comments on this clonotype: This sequence may be a read error, since a much larger clone differs from it by one base. The gene calls are TRBV5-1 and TRBJ2-1; the D gene is possibly TRBD1 (5 bases). The CDR3 runs 13 residues. CDR1 and CDR2 (germline): SGHRS, YFSETQ. V was pared by 4 bases and J by 10 bases, with 15 bases between. The CDR3 loop is CASSIDSGLEQFF. CDR3 DNA sequence: TGCGCCAGCAGCATCGACAGTGGCTTAGAGCAGTTCTTC.

The sample holds a few counts of this clonotype. This rearrangement joins TRBV28 to TRBJ1-1; weak D call: TRBD1 (6 bases). Trimming pared 3 bases from V and 0 bases from J, leaving 11 bases between. The CDR3 sequence is 15 residues long. Germline CDR1 is MDHEN and CDR2 is SYDVKM. The CDR3 DNA is TGTGCCAGCAGTTTCCTCGGGACATTGAACACTGAAGCTTTCTTT. It yields the protein CASSFLGTLNTEAFF.

This clonotype was seen only a few times. A read error is possible here, since a much larger clone lies one base away. The chain uses TRBV6-1 and TRBJ2-5; D is ambiguous. The CDR3 is made up of 12 amino acids. Germline assignment: CDR1 MNHNS and CDR2 SASEGT. Trimming left V 7 bases short and J 5 bases short, with 11 bases between. CDR3 sequence reads: CASTLASETQYF. The CDR3 region has the DNA TGTGCCAGCACTCTCGCGTCGGAGACCCAGTACTTC.

For this clonotype: One end of the junction is discordant with germline, which a read error may explain. The chain has TRBV11-2 and TRBJ1-2; D gene unclear. Germline V lookup: CDR1 SGHAT, CDR2 FQNNGV. CDR3 length equals 17 residues. Here the CDR3 DNA reads TGTGCCAGCAGCTTAGATCAGATCTGGGCGCTGCGCTATGGCTACACATTC. Residues: CASSLDQIWALRYGYTF.

The rearrangement links TRBV10-2 to TRBJ1-1; possibly TRBD1 for D (5 bases). The CDR3 is made up of 17 amino acids. The germline V gene has CDR1 WSHSY and CDR2 SAAADI. Deletions cut 6 bases from V and 3 bases from J, with 23 bases between. CDR3 sequence (DNA): TGCGCCAGCAGGGGGGGAGGGCTTGCACTACCGGACACTGAAGCTTTCTTT. This encodes CASRGGGLALPDTEAFF.

This clonotype was recorded many times. V is TRBV6-5 and J is TRBJ2-3; weak D call: TRBD2 (5 bases). CDR3 length equals 16 residues. Trimming left V 6 bases short and J 3 bases short, with 19 bases between. Germline CDR1 and CDR2: MNHEY and SVGAGI. The CDR3 sequence is CASSPVAAAATDTQYF. The CDR3 DNA reads TGTGCCAGCAGCCCCGTAGCAGCGGCAGCTACAGATACGCAGTATTTT.

The chain employs TRBV12-3 or TRBV12-4 and TRBJ1-1; tentatively, D is TRBD1 (5 bases). The CDR3 runs to 13 residues. V was pared by 8 bases and J by 9 bases, with 19 bases between. The CDR3: CASCPEKWGKAFF. DNA for the CDR3: TGTGCCAGCTGCCCCGAGAAGTGGGGCAAAGCTTTCTTT.

Points on this clonotype: An end of the junction does not agree with germline; a read error may underlie this. The genes are TRBV7-8 and TRBJ2-7; D is unclear. This CDR3 is built from 13 residues. CDR1 is SGHVS and CDR2 is FQNEAQ in the germline V gene. CDR3 sequence reads: CASSLCSPSEQYF. The DNA of the CDR3 is TGTGCAAGCAGCTTATGTAGTCCTTCCGAGCAGTACTTC.

A few counts support this clonotype. A much larger clonotype is one base distant, so this may be a read error. This chain uses TRBV29-1 with TRBJ1-3, with 10 bases lining up with TRBD1. Germline V gene lookup returns CDR1 SQVTM and CDR2 ANQGSEA. The CDR3 loop spans 14 amino acids. CDR3 nucleotides: TGCAACGTGGGTGGGACAGGGGCTGGAAACACCATATATTTT. It encodes CNVGGTGAGNTIYF.

The sample holds a few counts of this clonotype. A much larger clone is a single base away; this may be a read error. The chain has TRBV6-1 and TRBJ2-3; D unresolved. This CDR3 is 17 amino acids long. Trimming took 1 base from V and 2 from J, leaving 16 bases between them. In germline, CDR1 is MNHNS, CDR2 SASEGT. CDR3 nucleotides: TGTGCCAGCAGTGAAGGTTCGGCCCGGATCCCCACAGATACGCAGTATTTT. The encoded protein is CASSEGSARIPTDTQYF.

A note on this clonotype: One junction end does not reproduce the germline sequence, and a read error may be involved. DNA of the CDR3: TGTACCAGCAGCTTGGAGCTGACTGGGATATCTAACACCGGGGAGCTGTTTTTT. The encoded protein is CTSSLELTGISNTGELFF. The chain joins TRBV5-4 to TRBJ2-2; the D is unclear. The CDR3 is made up of 18 amino acids. The V gene's germline CDR1 is SGHNT and CDR2 YYREEE (reference sequence).

In regard to this clonotype: Here the CDR3 omits its conserved ending phenylalanine or tryptophan, so a read error is the likely source. The DNA is left out, because the CDR3 cannot be placed on it with certainty; the CDR3 is given as TCRdb lists it. The chain recombines TRBV6-1 with TRBJ2-5; the table gives TRBD1 as D, unverified against the DNA. Counting both end residues, the CDR3 totals 16 amino acids. CDR1 and CDR2 (germline): MNHNS, SASEGT. The CDR3 is CASSFFDRGSRETQYL.

This clonotype was observed a handful of times. The genes are TRBV6-2 or TRBV6-3 and TRBJ1-2; D is unresolved. The CDR3 extends over 15 amino acids. Germline V gene data show CDR1 as MNHEY and CDR2 as SVGEGT. V lost 4 bases and J lost 4, with 16 bases in between. DNA of the CDR3: TGTGCCAGCAGTTCAGACGGGCGCAGAATCTATGGCTACACCTTC. Translating gives CASSSDGRRIYGYTF.

Comment on this clonotype: Given a much more abundant clone one base away, this may be a read error. This sequence joins TRBV5-4 and TRBJ2-1; possible D gene TRBD2, 6 bases. The V gene lost 6 bases and the J gene lost 5 bases, with 18 bases spanning the gap. Germline V gene data show CDR1 as SGHNT and CDR2 as YYREEE (reference sequence). The CDR3 is 15 amino acids. The CDR3 DNA reads as TGTGCCAGCAACTTTGGAGGGATGCGCGACAATGAGCAGTTCTTC. Its translation: CASNFGGMRDNEQFF.

This clonotype was picked up many times. The chain combines TRBV29-1 with TRBJ2-2; no clear D. CDR3 length: 11 residues. From germline, CDR1 is SQVTM and CDR2 ANQGSEA. Trimming shortened V by 4 bases and J by 4 bases, and 4 bases separated the two germline ends. DNA of the CDR3: TGCAGCGTTGGCTTCACCGGGGAGCTGTTTTTT. Protein: CSVGFTGELFF.

This clonotype was observed a few times. One end of the junction does not line up with germline, which may come from a read error. This chain uses TRBV11-3 with TRBJ2-2; TRBD2 is a possible D gene (6 bases). The CDR3 extends over 14 amino acids. Germline V gene sequence: CDR1 SGHNT, CDR2 YENEEA. The CDR3, as DNA: TGTGCCAGCAGCCCCTTAAGTGGCACCGGGGGGCTGTTTTTT. As protein: CASSPLSGTGGLFF.

This clonotype was detected only a few times. This may be a read error: a much more frequent sequence differs by one nucleotide. The V and J genes are TRBV6-5 and TRBJ2-2, with 8 bases aligning to TRBD2. The CDR3 length is 16 residues. V was clipped by 6 bases and J by 7 bases; unmatched bases: 13. CDR1 is MNHEY, CDR2 SVGAGI, per germline. The CDR3 region has the DNA TGTGCCAGCAGAAGACTATCGGGAGGGCCCCACGGGGAGCTGTTTTTT. Protein: CASRRLSGGPHGELFF.

Regarding this clonotype: A much larger clonotype is one base distant, so this may be a read error. The conserved phenylalanine or tryptophan normally closing the CDR3 is absent here, so this likely arose from a read error. This chain uses TRBV7-8 with TRBJ1-4, with a weak D call TRBD1 (5 bases). The CDR3 sequence is 16 residues long. Deletions cut 5 bases from V and 3 bases from J, with 16 bases between. Germline V gene data show CDR1 as SGHVS and CDR2 as FQNEAQ. The CDR3: CASSPAQGRANEKLFL. The CDR3 DNA sequence: TGTGCCAGCAGCCCCGCGCAGGGAAGGGCTAATGAAAAACTGTTTTTA.

In its sample, this clonotype was seen a few times. No conserved phenylalanine or tryptophan is present at the end of the CDR3, so a read error is the likely explanation. The rearrangement links TRBV4-2 to TRBJ2-5; a possible D gene is TRBD1 (5 bases). This CDR3 has 14 amino acids. The V end was cut by 3 bases, the J end by 7 bases, with 15 bases between. The germline gives CDR1 LGHNA, CDR2 YNFKEQ. The CDR3 protein is CASSQTRYQGTQYL. The DNA for the CDR3 is TGTGCCAGCAGCCAGACCCGGTATCAGGGGACCCAGTACCTC.

This clonotype was recorded a few times. This clone may be a read error of a much larger clone one base away. The V and J genes are TRBV12-3 or TRBV12-4 and TRBJ2-3, with TRBD1 matching 10 bases. Losses at the gene ends were 6 bases for V and 14 bases for J; bases not matched to a gene: 11. The CDR3 sequence is 13 residues long. The CDR3 DNA follows: TGTGCCAGCAGCCTAACCGCCGGGACAGGGGCGTATTTT. This encodes CASSLTAGTGAYF.

A remark on this clonotype: Mismatch with germline at one junction end may stem from a read error. The V gene is TRBV20-1, the J gene TRBJ2-5, with D hard to call. CDR1 and CDR2 from the germline V gene are DFQATT and SNEGSKA (reference sequence). This CDR3 contains 11 residues. In nucleotides, the CDR3 is TGCGGTGCATATCAAGGGGAGACCCAGTACTTC. It is translated as CGAYQGETQYF.

In this sample, this clonotype turned up once. A much larger clone is a single base away; this may be a read error. The V and J genes are TRBV10-2 and TRBJ2-1; D remains ambiguous. This CDR3 is 17 amino acids long. Per the germline V gene, CDR1 is WSHSY and CDR2 is SAAADI. This chain's CDR3 is CANSDPLTDVSYNEQFF. The CDR3 DNA reads as TGCGCCAACAGTGACCCACTAACCGACGTCTCCTACAATGAGCAGTTCTTC.

Comment on this clonotype: A read error may be the cause here, since a much bigger clone is one base away. The chain is built from TRBV6-5 and TRBJ1-4, with 9 bases fitting TRBD1. This CDR3 comprises 15 residues. Germline-derived CDR1 and CDR2 are MNHEY and SVGAGI. The CDR3 sequence is CANSYAGTGPEKLFF. For the CDR3, the DNA is TGTGCCAACAGTTATGCCGGGACAGGGCCTGAAAAACTGTTTTTT.

Remarks on this clonotype: Germline and junction disagree at one end, which may indicate a read error. This rearrangement joins TRBV11-2 to TRBJ2-7; D may be TRBD1 or TRBD2 (6 bases each). Germline V gene data show CDR1 as SGHAT and CDR2 as FQNNGV. This CDR3 has 14 amino acids. This CDR3 is CPSNLGGTLYEQYF. The CDR3 DNA sequence: TGTCCCAGCAATCTCGGCGGGACACTCTACGAGCAGTACTTC.

With respect to this clonotype: Its ends do not fully match the called genes, so a read error is possible. The V gene is TRBV7-9, the J gene TRBJ2-7; TRBD1 matches at 9 bases. The germline V gene has CDR1 SEHNR and CDR2 FQNEAQ (reference sequence). The CDR3 runs to 14 residues. This chain's CDR3 is CASSLQGALYEQYF. CDR3 bases: TGTGCCAGTAGCTTACAGGGGGCCCTCTATGAACAGTACTTC.